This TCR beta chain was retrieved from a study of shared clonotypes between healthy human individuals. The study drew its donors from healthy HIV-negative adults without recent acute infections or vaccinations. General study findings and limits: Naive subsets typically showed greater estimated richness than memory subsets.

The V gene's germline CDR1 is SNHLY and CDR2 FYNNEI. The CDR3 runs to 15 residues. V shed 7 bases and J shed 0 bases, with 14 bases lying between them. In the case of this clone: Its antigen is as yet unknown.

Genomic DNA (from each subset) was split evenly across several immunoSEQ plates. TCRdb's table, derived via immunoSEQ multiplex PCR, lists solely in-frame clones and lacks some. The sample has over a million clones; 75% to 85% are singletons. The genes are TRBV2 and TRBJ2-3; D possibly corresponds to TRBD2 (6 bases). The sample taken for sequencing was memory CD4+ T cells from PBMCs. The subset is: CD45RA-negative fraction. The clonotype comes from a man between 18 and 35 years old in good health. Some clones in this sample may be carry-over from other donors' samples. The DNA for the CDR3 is TGTGCCAGCAAAACCGGGACTCTTAGCACAGATACGCAGTATTTT. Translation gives CASKTGTLSTDTQYF.